The 17 T cell receptor beta chains below all came from one sample that was sequenced in a study of T-cell reconstitution after alpha-beta-depleted transplantation in children. Unique molecular identifiers were built into the TCRbeta library. TCRdb re-called the PCR reads through MiXCR, storing one row per CDR3 protein. Of roughly 220,000 distinct CDR3 sequences in the sample, approximately 12% were seen once. The specimen was PBMCs from the stem cell graft donor, collected from the stem cell graft. The source is a human donor who donated a stem cell graft to a child with acute lymphoblastic leukemia.

This clonotype was detected a few times. The V call is TRBV12-3 or TRBV12-4, the J call TRBJ1-2; the D gene is possibly TRBD1 (5 bases). This CDR3 spans 16 amino acids. The V end lost 3 bases, the J end lost 0 bases, and 14 bases lay between the germline ends. This CDR3 is CASSLDPRASNYGYTF. In nucleotides, the CDR3 is TGTGCCAGCAGTTTGGACCCCAGGGCCTCTAACTATGGCTACACCTTC.

At least ten counts were recorded for this clonotype. The chain uses TRBV29-1 and TRBJ1-3, with D maybe TRBD1 (6 bases). CDR3 size: 13 residues. V lost 4 bases, J lost 0 bases, and 7 bases lay in between. Per germline, CDR1 SQVTM and CDR2 ANQGSEA. The DNA of the CDR3 is TGCAGCGTTGGAGGGGGCTCTGGAAACACCATATATTTT. Protein: CSVGGGSGNTIYF.

This clonotype was seen repeatedly, ten times or more. V is TRBV6-1 and J is TRBJ1-1, with D unclear. Germline V gene sequence: CDR1 MNHNS, CDR2 SASEGT. The CDR3 runs 13 residues. The ends were cut back, 1 base at V and 6 bases at J, with 9 bases in the middle. This CDR3 reads CASSEGLPPEAFF. In nucleotides, the CDR3 is TGTGCCAGCAGTGAAGGACTACCCCCTGAAGCTTTCTTT.

In this sample, this clonotype turned up many times. This chain links TRBV10-3 with TRBJ2-5; the D gene is possibly TRBD1 (7 bases). The CDR3 runs to 14 residues. Trimming removed 8 bases at V and 4 bases at J, with 17 bases between. Germline CDR1 and CDR2: ENHRY and SYGVKD. The CDR3 reads CAIRGQGELETQYF. CDR3 DNA: TGTGCCATCCGGGGGCAGGGGGAGTTAGAGACCCAGTACTTC.

This clonotype was observed at least ten times. V and J are TRBV12-3 or TRBV12-4 and TRBJ1-1; tentative D call: TRBD1 (5 bases). V shed 3 bases and J shed 0 bases, with 14 bases lying between them. The CDR3 is 16 residues long. The CDR3 nucleotides read TGTGCCAGCAGTTTCATGACAGCTGAGATGAACACTGAAGCTTTCTTT. It codes for CASSFMTAEMNTEAFF.

This clonotype was observed at least ten times. The chain carries TRBV9 and TRBJ2-3; 8 positions agree with TRBD1. This CDR3 is built from 15 residues. Trimming cost V 3 bases and J 4 bases; bases outside gene matches: 7. Germline V gene data show CDR1 as SGDLS and CDR2 as YYNGEE. CDR3 region: CASSETGAWPDTQYF. Here the CDR3 DNA reads TGTGCCAGCAGCGAGACAGGGGCCTGGCCAGATACGCAGTATTTT.

This clonotype was seen a handful of times. This sequence joins TRBV4-2 and TRBJ2-2, with D perhaps matching TRBD1 (6 bases). Germline V CDR1 and CDR2: LGHNA, YNFKEQ. CDR3 length equals 15 residues. V lost 0 bases to trimming and J lost 2 bases, with 7 bases between them. The CDR3 DNA reads TGTGCCAGCAGCCAAGAGGACAGCAACACCGGGGAGCTGTTTTTT. Protein sequence: CASSQEDSNTGELFF.

This clonotype was detected ten times or more. The chain uses TRBV28 and TRBJ2-7; the D call may be TRBD1 or TRBD2 (5 bases each). V was trimmed by 5 bases and J by 2 bases, leaving 16 bases between them. CDR3 length: 15 residues. Germline V gene lookup returns CDR1 MDHEN and CDR2 SYDVKM. CDR3 DNA sequence: TGTGCCAGCAGTCCCTGGGCCCGGGGCACCTACGAGCAGTACTTC. This sequence encodes CASSPWARGTYEQYF.

This clonotype was seen repeatedly, ten times or more. In DNA, the CDR3 is TGTGCCAGCAGTTACGGGGCTCGCTCCTACGAGCAGTACTTC. Protein product: CASSYGARSYEQYF. The V and J genes are TRBV6-2 or TRBV6-3 and TRBJ2-7; maybe TRBD1 (5 bases). The germline CDR1 and CDR2 sequences are MNHEY and SVGEGT. The CDR3 consists of 14 residues. The V end lost 2 bases, the J end lost 0 bases, and 8 bases lay between the germline ends.

This clonotype came up many times. In DNA form, the CDR3 reads TGTGCCAGCAGCCGGACGGTCAATCAGCCCCAGCATTTT. Translating gives CASSRTVNQPQHF. The V and J genes are TRBV7-9 and TRBJ1-5; no definite D call. The CDR3 has 13 amino acids. V was trimmed by 5 bases and J by 3 bases, leaving 8 bases between them. CDR1 is SEHNR and CDR2 is FQNEAQ in the germline V gene (reference sequence).

Details on this clonotype: A clone one base away is much larger, so this may be a read error. The V call is TRBV7-8, the J call TRBJ2-2, with D perhaps given as TRBD1 or TRBD2 (5 bases each). The CDR3 is 17 residues long. Germline CDR1 reads SGHVS; CDR2 reads FQNEAQ. The CDR3 region is CASSYLDGGLNTGKLFF. The CDR3 coding sequence is TGTGCCAGCAGCTACCTCGATGGGGGTCTCAACACCGGGAAGCTGTTTTTT.

This clonotype was detected ten times or more. The chain has TRBV6-2 or TRBV6-3 and TRBJ1-1, with TRBD1 matching 9 bases. Germline V gives CDR1 MNHEY, CDR2 SVGEGT. With V trimmed by 11 bases and J by 5 bases, 9 bases remained unmatched. The CDR3 sequence is 13 residues long. CDR3 protein: CAGTQGARTEAFF. CDR3 nucleotide sequence: TGTGCCGGAACACAGGGGGCGCGTACTGAAGCTTTCTTT.

This clonotype was counted many times. This sequence joins TRBV20-1 and TRBJ2-3; 7 bases are shared with TRBD2. The CDR3 is 15 amino acids. After removal of 3 bases from V and 0 bases from J, the junction contained 6 bases not matched to a gene. Germline CDR1 and CDR2: DFQATT and SNEGSKA (reference sequence). The CDR3 DNA reads TGCAGTGCTAGGGGGGGGTCGCCCAGCACAGATACGCAGTATTTT. This sequence encodes CSARGGSPSTDTQYF.

This clonotype was seen ten or more times. This chain uses TRBV28 with TRBJ2-7; D not resolved. Germline V gene lookup returns CDR1 MDHEN and CDR2 SYDVKM. V dropped 10 bases and J dropped 4 bases, with 11 bases sitting between them. The CDR3 spans 11 residues. The CDR3 nucleotides read TGTGCCACGTCCGCACAGTACGAGCAGTACTTC. It codes for CATSAQYEQYF.

The V gene is TRBV24-1, the J gene TRBJ2-3, with D perhaps matching TRBD1 (7 bases). Germline CDR1 is KGHDR and CDR2 is SFDVKD. V was cut by 0 bases and J by 5 bases, with 14 bases left in between. The CDR3 sequence is 16 residues long. CDR3 nucleotide sequence: TGTGCCACCAGTGATTTGCAGGGGGGCGTCGGAGATACGCAGTATTTT. As protein: CATSDLQGGVGDTQYF.

This clonotype was seen at least ten times. V usage is TRBV5-4 and J usage is TRBJ2-1; 11 bases line up with TRBD2. The V gene end was trimmed by 4 bases and the J gene end by 4 bases; junction bases not matched to a gene: 10. From germline, CDR1 is SGHNT and CDR2 YYREEE (reference sequence). The CDR3 totals 17 residues. CDR3 sequence: CASSPGTSGGTYNEQFF. CDR3 bases: TGTGCCAGCAGCCCCGGGACTAGCGGAGGCACGTACAATGAGCAGTTCTTC. Supplemented by reference TRBV5-4 and TRBJ2-1, the full variable domain reads ETGVTQSPTHLIKTRGQQVTLRCSSQSGHNTVSWYQQALGQGPQFIFQYYREEENGRGNFPPRFSGLQFPNYSSELNVNALELDDSALYLCASSPGTSGGTYNEQFFGPGTRLTVL.

This clonotype came up a few times. V gene TRBV6-1 combines with J gene TRBJ1-4; D not certain. Germline CDR1 and CDR2: MNHNS and SASEGT. There are 13 residues in the CDR3. V was clipped by 4 bases and J by 6 bases, with 9 bases between them. The CDR3 DNA sequence: TGTGCCAGCAGTGCCCGGCCTCATGAAAAACTGTTTTTT. Its translation: CASSARPHEKLFF.